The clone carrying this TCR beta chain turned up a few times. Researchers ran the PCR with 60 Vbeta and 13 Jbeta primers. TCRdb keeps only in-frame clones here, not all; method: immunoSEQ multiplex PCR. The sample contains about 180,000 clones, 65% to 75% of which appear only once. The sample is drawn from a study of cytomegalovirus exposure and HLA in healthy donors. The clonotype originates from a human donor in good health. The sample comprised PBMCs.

The CDR3 loop is CASSQEQTGFETQYF. The CDR3 coding sequence is TGCGCCAGCAGCCAAGAGCAGACAGGTTTCGAGACCCAGTACTTC. The rearrangement joins TRBV4-3 to TRBJ2-5, with D tentatively TRBD1 (6 bases). This CDR3 is 15 amino acids long. Germline lookup yields CDR1 LGHNA and CDR2 YSLEER. Trimming took 0 bases from V and 5 from J, leaving 13 bases between them.